The clone carrying this T cell receptor beta chain has a handful of counts. RNA was extracted from bulk tissue without any cell sorting. The J segment lost 4 bases and the V segment lost 5 bases, leaving 7 bases of the junction unmatched. The CDR3 is 15 residues long. Germline V gives CDR1 SEHNR, CDR2 FQNEAQ (reference sequence). Three rounds of nested PCR, following a modified ARM-PCR protocol, produced the TCRbeta library. TCRdb redid the calling of the multiplex PCR reads with MiXCR, one entry per CDR3 protein. The table records some 84,000 distinct CDR3 sequences, roughly three fifths of them present only once. These data come from a study of tumor and adjacent non-tumor tissue in lung cancer.

The sample taken for sequencing was lung tumor tissue. The receptor comes from a man between 65 and 85 years old with non-small cell lung cancer. The chain uses TRBV7-9 and TRBJ1-5, with 8 bases that match TRBD1. Here the CDR3 DNA reads TGTGCCAGCAGCCGAGGGACAGGCGTTAATCAGCCCCAGCATTTT. Encoded protein: CASSRGTGVNQPQHF.